Below are 30 T cell receptor beta chains sequenced from a single sample in a study of T-cell reconstitution after alpha-beta-depleted transplantation in children. Unique molecular identifiers were used in preparing the TCRbeta library. TCRdb itself ran the PCR reads through MiXCR, one entry per CDR3 protein. This table has about 540,000 distinct CDR3 sequences, approximately 16% appearing once. The input for sequencing was PBMCs from the stem cell graft donor, taken from the stem cell graft. The receptor set was obtained from a human donor who donated a stem cell graft to a child with acute lymphoblastic leukemia.

The chain links TRBV3-1 to TRBJ2-1; 10 positions match TRBD2. CDR3 size: 17 residues. Trimming took 3 bases from V and 7 from J; bases not matched to a gene: 12. Germline V CDR1 and CDR2: LGHDT, YNNKEL (reference sequence). This CDR3 is CASSQIFLAGALNEQFF. CDR3 sequence (DNA): TGTGCCAGCAGCCAGATCTTCCTAGCGGGGGCCCTGAATGAGCAGTTCTTC.

This clonotype was counted between two and nine times. The chain links TRBV6-5 to TRBJ2-1; the D gene could be TRBD1 or TRBD2 (6 bases each). The CDR3 spans 15 residues. V was trimmed by 6 bases and J by 4 bases, leaving 16 bases between them. Germline loops: CDR1 MNHEY, CDR2 SVGAGI. The CDR3 loop is CASRRVQGTYNEQFF. DNA for the CDR3: TGTGCCAGCAGGCGGGTGCAGGGGACTTACAATGAGCAGTTCTTC.

This clonotype has just a few counts. Here the CDR3 DNA reads TGCGCCAGCCGGTGGGGCAACTCGAACACCGGGGAGCTGTTTTTT. This sequence encodes CASRWGNSNTGELFF. The chain uses TRBV4-1 and TRBJ2-2; D possibly corresponds to TRBD1 (5 bases). Germline-derived CDR1 and CDR2 are MGHRA and YSYEKL. The CDR3 has 15 amino acids. V lost 8 bases, J lost 0 bases, and 13 bases lay in between.

This chain joins TRBV14 and TRBJ2-3; D is unresolved. The CDR3 has 16 amino acids. Trimming took 0 bases from V and 2 from J, leaving 12 bases between them. Germline assignment: CDR1 SGHDN and CDR2 FVKESK. The CDR3 here is CASSQDNGLSTDTQYF. CDR3 nucleotide sequence: TGTGCCAGCAGCCAAGATAATGGCCTATCCACAGATACGCAGTATTTT.

This clonotype was detected a few times. This chain uses TRBV20-1 with TRBJ2-4, with D perhaps matching TRBD2 (6 bases). The V and J ends lost 3 bases and 2 bases respectively, with 17 bases between them. From germline, CDR1 is DFQATT and CDR2 SNEGSKA (reference sequence). The CDR3 runs 16 residues. CDR3 DNA: TGCAGTGCTAGGTTTGGAGGGGACGGGCCCAAAAACATTCAGTACTTC. Its translation: CSARFGGDGPKNIQYF.

The rearrangement links TRBV7-2 to TRBJ2-7; D unresolved. The ends were cut back, 3 bases at V and 0 bases at J, with 6 bases in the middle. The CDR3 extends over 13 amino acids. The germline V gene encodes CDR1 SGHTA and CDR2 FQGNSA. The CDR3 loop is CASSFLLSYEQYF. The CDR3 DNA follows: TGTGCCAGCAGCTTTCTTCTCTCCTACGAGCAGTACTTC.

CDR3 sequence (DNA): TGCAGCGGTATGACGGCTGAAGCTTTCTTT. It codes for CSGMTAEAFF. The V and J genes are TRBV29-1 and TRBJ1-1; D remains unclear. The CDR3 extends over 10 amino acids. V lost 7 bases and J lost 6, with 9 bases in between. Per the germline V gene, CDR1 is SQVTM and CDR2 is ANQGSEA. Full variable domain (missing parts from reference TRBV29-1 and TRBJ1-1): SAVISQKPSRDICQRGTSLTIQCQVDSQVTMMFWYRQQPGQSLTLIATANQGSEATYESGFVIDKFPISRPNLTFSTLTVSNMSPEDSSIYLCSGMTAEAFFGQGTRLTVV.

This clonotype was detected only a few times. The chain recombines TRBV4-1 with TRBJ2-5, with TRBD1 matching 9 bases. This CDR3 is built from 16 residues. Germline CDR1 MGHRA, CDR2 YSYEKL. The V gene end was trimmed by 1 base and the J gene end by 3 bases; junction bases not matched to a gene: 6. The CDR3 nucleotides are TGCGCCAGCAGCCAAGGGCGGACAGGGGCGAAAGAGACCCAGTACTTC. Amino acids: CASSQGRTGAKETQYF.

The gene calls are TRBV11-2 and TRBJ1-2; 8 bases are shared with TRBD1. Germline CDR1 and CDR2: SGHAT and FQNNGV. The trim removed 6 bases at V and 4 bases at J, leaving 4 bases unmatched. This CDR3 is built from 13 residues. The CDR3 is CASSATGVYGYTF. In DNA form, the CDR3 reads TGTGCCAGCAGTGCGACAGGGGTCTATGGCTACACCTTC. The variable domain in full, completed from reference TRBV11-2 and TRBJ1-2, reads EAGVAQSPRYKIIEKRQSVAFWCNPISGHATLYWYQQILGQGPKLLIQFQNNGVVDDSQLPKDRFSAERLKGVDSTLKIQPAKLEDSAVYLCASSATGVYGYTFGSGTRLTVV.

The chain employs TRBV3-1 and TRBJ2-1; 12 bases are a match to TRBD2. The CDR3 spans 18 residues. The V segment lost 7 bases and the J segment 1 base; nucleotides outside the gene matches: 11. The V gene's germline CDR1 is LGHDT and CDR2 YNNKEL (reference sequence). The CDR3 DNA sequence: TGTGCCAGCACCCTCGGGACTAGCGGGCGGTTGTCCTACAATGAGCAGTTCTTC. This translates into CASTLGTSGRLSYNEQFF.

This clonotype was recorded a few times. The rearrangement links TRBV5-1 to TRBJ1-4; 8 bases are a match to TRBD1. Losses at the gene ends were 0 bases for V and 6 bases for J; bases not matched to a gene: 4. Germline V gene sequence: CDR1 SGHRS, CDR2 YFSETQ. This CDR3 comprises 15 residues. DNA for the CDR3: TGCGCCAGCAGCTTGGAGACAGGGGATGATGAAAAACTGTTTTTT. It translates to CASSLETGDDEKLFF.

The chain couples TRBV7-8 to TRBJ2-6; D gene unclear. V shed 7 bases and J shed 3 bases, with 4 bases lying between them. This CDR3 region has 12 residues. Germline V lookup: CDR1 SGHVS, CDR2 FQNEAQ. The CDR3 loop reads CASIVGANVLTF. The DNA of the CDR3 is TGTGCCAGCATTGTTGGGGCCAACGTCCTGACTTTC.

The chain couples TRBV7-9 to TRBJ2-2, with D perhaps matching TRBD1 (5 bases). The CDR3 has 14 residues. Germline-derived CDR1 and CDR2 are SEHNR and FQNEAQ (reference sequence). The ends were cut back, 5 bases at V and 8 bases at J, with 15 bases in the middle. CDR3 protein: CASSPQYRRGELFF. CDR3 nucleotide sequence: TGTGCCAGCAGCCCGCAATACAGGCGTGGGGAGCTGTTTTTT.

J is TRBJ1-3 and V is TRBV29-1; 9 positions match TRBD1. This CDR3 has 15 amino acids. The V segment lost 6 bases and the J segment 8 bases; nucleotides outside the gene matches: 14. The germline gives CDR1 SQVTM, CDR2 ANQGSEA. The CDR3 DNA follows: TGCAGCGTCCCCCGTTGGGTACAGGGGGCGGACACCATATATTTT. Protein sequence: CSVPRWVQGADTIYF.

The CDR3 DNA reads as TGTGCCAGCAGCGAACAGAGCCCGCCCTACGAGCAGTACTTC. It is translated as CASSEQSPPYEQYF. J is TRBJ2-7 and V is TRBV27; no definite D call. The CDR3 is made up of 14 amino acids. V lost 6 bases and J lost 2, with 14 bases in between. Germline V gene sequence: CDR1 MNHEY, CDR2 SMNVEV (reference sequence).

This clonotype has only a few counts. The chain combines TRBV7-3 with TRBJ1-2; D gene ambiguous. The CDR3 sequence is 17 residues long. Germline V gene sequence: CDR1 SGHTA, CDR2 FQGTGA. Trimming cost V 3 bases and J 8 bases, with 25 bases left between them. Here the CDR3 DNA reads TGTGCCAGCAGCTTGTCCTCATTCAATTTAGGGTCTGGAGGCTACACCTTC. It specifies CASSLSSFNLGSGGYTF. The complete variable domain, with remaining parts taken from reference TRBV7-3 and TRBJ1-2, reads GAGVSQTPSNKVTEKGKYVELRCDPISGHTALYWYRQSLGQGPEFLIYFQGTGAADDSGLPNDRFFAVRPEGSVSTLKIQRTERGDSAVYLCASSLSSFNLGSGGYTFGSGTRLTVV.

The chain recombines TRBV25-1 with TRBJ2-7, with 7 bases aligning to TRBD2. V gave up 6 bases and J gave up 2 bases; unmatched junction bases: 16. The CDR3 is 17 amino acids. Per the germline V gene, CDR1 is MGHDK and CDR2 is SYGVNS. For the CDR3, the DNA is TGTGCCAGCAGCTTATCGGGTGGCGGGAGATTCCCCTACGAGCAGTACTTC. Encoded protein: CASSLSGGGRFPYEQYF.

There are many counts of this clonotype. The chain combines TRBV5-1 with TRBJ2-7; the match to TRBD1 covers 8 bases. After removal of 4 bases from V and 6 bases from J, the junction contained 3 bases not matched to a gene. CDR3 length equals 12 residues. The germline V gene has CDR1 SGHRS and CDR2 YFSETQ. The CDR3: CASSRDRLEQYF. CDR3 coding DNA: TGCGCCAGCAGCCGGGACAGGCTCGAGCAGTACTTC.

In its sample, this clonotype was seen a few times. The chain recombines TRBV7-3 with TRBJ1-6; tentative D call: TRBD1 (5 bases). With 2 bases removed from V and 9 bases from J, the gap between germline ends came to 17 bases. The length of the CDR3 is 16 residues. Germline loops: CDR1 SGHTA, CDR2 FQGTGA. CDR3 in DNA: TGTGCCAGCAGCTTAGATCAAGGGGCCGGGGGTTCACCCCTCCACTTT. It encodes CASSLDQGAGGSPLHF. The full variable domain, in which reference TRBV7-3 and TRBJ1-6 provide the parts outside the CDR3, is GAGVSQTPSNKVTEKGKYVELRCDPISGHTALYWYRQSLGQGPEFLIYFQGTGAADDSGLPNDRFFAVRPEGSVSTLKIQRTERGDSAVYLCASSLDQGAGGSPLHFGNGTRLTVT.

The chain joins TRBV7-8 to TRBJ2-7; 7 nucleotides agree with TRBD2. Unmatched junction bases numbered 11, after V lost 7 bases and J lost 5 bases. Germline CDR1 reads SGHVS; CDR2 reads FQNEAQ. The CDR3 spans 14 residues. CDR3 nucleotide sequence: TGTGCCAGCACCTCCGTGGTGGGACTACACGAGCAGTACTTC. Protein: CASTSVVGLHEQYF. Combining the CDR3 with reference TRBV7-8 and TRBJ2-7 gives the whole variable domain GAGVSQSPRYKVAKRGQDVALRCDPISGHVSLFWYQQALGQGPEFLTYFQNEAQLDKSGLPSDRFFAERPEGSVSTLKIQRTQQEDSAVYLCASTSVVGLHEQYFGPGTRLTVT.

This clonotype came up a few times. The rearrangement uses TRBV3-1 and TRBJ2-1; weak D call: TRBD1 (6 bases). Looked up from germline, CDR1 is LGHDT and CDR2 is YNNKEL (reference sequence). This CDR3 region has 14 residues. The ends were cut back, 2 bases at V and 6 bases at J, with 11 bases in the middle. For the CDR3, the DNA is TGTGCCAGCAGCCAATGGGCACAGGGCAATGAGCAGTTCTTC. Translation: CASSQWAQGNEQFF.

V is TRBV20-1 and J is TRBJ1-5; no clear D gene. V dropped 7 bases and J dropped 5 bases, with 0 bases sitting between them. Germline assignment: CDR1 DFQATT and CDR2 SNEGSKA (reference sequence). The length of the CDR3 is 8 residues. Written as DNA, the CDR3 is TGCAGTGATCAGCCCCAGCATTTT. This codes for CSDQPQHF.

This clonotype was observed a few times. The chain uses TRBV7-9 and TRBJ1-3; D is ambiguous. In germline, CDR1 is SEHNR, CDR2 FQNEAQ (reference sequence). Trimming removed 3 bases at V and 0 bases at J, with 9 bases between. The CDR3 has 15 amino acids. For the CDR3, the DNA is TGTGCCAGCAGCTTTACCGGGCTCTCTGGAAACACCATATATTTT. Amino acid sequence: CASSFTGLSGNTIYF.

This sequence joins TRBV5-1 and TRBJ2-7, with unresolved D. The CDR3 sequence is 17 residues long. Germline V gene data show CDR1 as SGHRS and CDR2 as YFSETQ. V lost 0 bases and J lost 2, with 18 bases in between. The CDR3 DNA is TGCGCCAGCAGCTTGGGATTTGACAACTTAGAACCCTACGAGCAGTACTTC. Translated: CASSLGFDNLEPYEQYF.

This clonotype was detected only a few times. V is TRBV4-1 and J is TRBJ2-1; D not certain. The ends were cut back, 4 bases at V and 8 bases at J, with 12 bases in the middle. This CDR3 region has 13 residues. CDR1 is MGHRA and CDR2 is YSYEKL in the germline V gene. CDR3 bases: TGCGCCAGCAGCCCGTCGCGGTGGGATGAGCAGTTCTTC. This translates into CASSPSRWDEQFF.

This chain connects TRBV20-1 to TRBJ2-3, with D unresolved. The CDR3 contains 14 residues. Germline-derived CDR1 and CDR2 are DFQATT and SNEGSKA (reference sequence). Trimming pared 6 bases from V and 10 bases from J, leaving 23 bases between. The CDR3 DNA sequence: TGCAGTGCCAATGACGGCCTGGTGTCAGAAGCGCAGTATTTT. This gives the protein CSANDGLVSEAQYF.

This clonotype was observed a handful of times. The chain is built from TRBV4-1 and TRBJ1-1; unclear D gene. Trimming pared 4 bases from V and 0 bases from J, leaving 18 bases between. Per germline, CDR1 MGHRA and CDR2 YSYEKL. CDR3 length equals 17 residues. CDR3 nucleotides: TGCGCCAGCAGCCCATCTTTCCTACAGAAGATGAACACTGAAGCTTTCTTT. It encodes CASSPSFLQKMNTEAFF.

The table lists this clonotype with many counts. This chain connects TRBV7-9 to TRBJ1-1; 7 nucleotides agree with TRBD1. The CDR3 is 14 residues long. V lost 5 bases, J lost 6 bases, and 9 bases stayed unmatched. Per germline, CDR1 SEHNR and CDR2 FQNEAQ (reference sequence). Written as DNA, the CDR3 is TGTGCCAGCAGCCCCCGGACAGGAACGGCTGAAGCTTTCTTT. The encoded protein is CASSPRTGTAEAFF.

This clonotype came up a few times. The chain couples TRBV20-1 to TRBJ1-1; D unclear. In germline, CDR1 is DFQATT, CDR2 SNEGSKA (reference sequence). V was trimmed by 3 bases and J by 3 bases, leaving 11 bases between them. This CDR3 is 13 amino acids long. CDR3 sequence reads: CSARYSVDTEAFF. CDR3 nucleotide sequence: TGCAGTGCTAGGTATTCGGTGGACACTGAAGCTTTCTTT.

This chain connects TRBV6-5 to TRBJ1-4; D possibly corresponds to TRBD1 (6 bases). V was clipped by 8 bases and J by 8 bases, with 18 bases between them. The CDR3 length is 14 residues. Germline CDR1 MNHEY, CDR2 SVGAGI. DNA for the CDR3: TGTGCCAGCGGATTACAGGGTGTTGGGGAAAAACTGTTTTTT. This translates into CASGLQGVGEKLFF.